The 21 T cell receptor beta chains given below trace back to one sample, sequenced in a study of blood T cells in healthy people across ages. A second PCR, run for about 7 to 11 cycles, used a sample-barcoded 5' primer plus a J-beta primer mix. TCRdb called the 5' RACE reads again in MiXCR, with one record for every CDR3 protein. The sample contains roughly 1 million distinct CDR3 sequences, under 30% of which appear only once. The same sample was also used in a study of T cells of mothers and their children.

The sequencing input was blood. The receptors shown here come from a girl aged 2 to 9 in good health.

This clonotype turned up a few times. The V gene is TRBV7-9, the J gene TRBJ2-4; D not certain. The CDR3 extends over 16 amino acids. The germline V gene encodes CDR1 SEHNR and CDR2 FQNEAQ (reference sequence). V was trimmed by 4 bases and J by 5 bases, leaving 18 bases between them. The CDR3 is CASSSRPQSLENIQYF. The CDR3 bases are TGTGCCAGCAGCTCGAGACCCCAATCCTTGGAAAACATTCAGTACTTC.

This clonotype was counted a few times. This chain joins TRBV20-1 and TRBJ1-1; maybe TRBD1 (6 bases). Germline CDR1 reads DFQATT; CDR2 reads SNEGSKA (reference sequence). V was shortened by 3 bases and J by 0 bases, with 8 bases between the two germline ends. The CDR3 has 13 amino acids. The CDR3 here is CSASRDMNTEAFF. The CDR3 DNA sequence: TGCAGTGCTAGCAGGGACATGAACACTGAAGCTTTCTTT.

This clonotype was seen a handful of times. The genes are TRBV10-3 and TRBJ1-4; D not certain. There are 12 residues in the CDR3. Germline CDR1 and CDR2: ENHRY and SYGVKD. The V and J ends lost 6 bases and 5 bases respectively, with 7 bases between them. CDR3 DNA: TGTGCCATCAGATCCGGGAATGAAAAACTGTTTTTT. Amino acid sequence: CAIRSGNEKLFF.

The chain couples TRBV6-6 to TRBJ1-1, with D perhaps matching TRBD1 (6 bases). CDR3 size: 16 residues. Germline V gene sequence: CDR1 MNHNY, CDR2 SVGAGI (reference sequence). V lost 2 bases, J lost 3 bases, and 16 bases lay in between. The CDR3 region is CASSYDGGGGDTEAFF. CDR3 bases: TGTGCCAGCAGTTACGATGGGGGAGGGGGTGACACTGAAGCTTTCTTT.

The table lists this clonotype with many counts. This chain joins TRBV24-1 and TRBJ2-1, with D possibly TRBD2 on 5 matching bases. Trimming left V 3 bases short and J 9 bases short, with 20 bases between. This CDR3 has 16 amino acids. Germline CDR1 reads KGHDR; CDR2 reads SFDVKD. The CDR3 nucleotides read TGTGCCACCAGTGATCGATCCTTGACTAAACGGGCTGAGCAGTTCTTC. Protein product: CATSDRSLTKRAEQFF.

V usage is TRBV5-1 and J usage is TRBJ2-1; 7 nucleotides line up with TRBD2. The CDR3 length is 14 residues. CDR1 SGHRS and CDR2 YFSETQ come from the germline V gene. With V trimmed by 4 bases and J by 10 bases, 11 bases remained unmatched. DNA of the CDR3: TGCGCCAGCAGCCGGGAACTAGCGTCTTCGGAGCAGTTCTTC. Translated: CASSRELASSEQFF.

This chain links TRBV29-1 with TRBJ1-2; D is uncertain. The V end lost 4 bases, the J end lost 4 bases, and 16 bases lay between the germline ends. There are 14 residues in the CDR3. The germline gives CDR1 SQVTM, CDR2 ANQGSEA. CDR3 nucleotide sequence: TGCAGCGTTGTGGGTCTTGACTCCCTCTATGGCTACACCTTC. It yields the protein CSVVGLDSLYGYTF.

The CDR3 nucleotides are TGCAGTGCAATAGAGTTGGGCGAGCAGTACTTC. This gives the protein CSAIELGEQYF. The genes are TRBV20-1 and TRBJ2-1; D not certain. The J call could be wrong; TRBJ2-7 is a better fit for the DNA end. The CDR3 is made up of 11 amino acids. Per germline, CDR1 DFQATT and CDR2 SNEGSKA (reference sequence).

The sample holds a few counts of this clonotype. The CDR3 DNA is TGCGCCAGCAGCGAGACAGGGGTAACCACAGATACGCAGTATTTT. Translated: CASSETGVTTDTQYF. This chain uses TRBV5-1 with TRBJ2-3; 8 bases are shared with TRBD1. The CDR3 runs 15 residues. Germline-derived CDR1 and CDR2 are SGHRS and YFSETQ. J lost 2 bases, V lost 4 bases, and 6 bases had no gene match.

The chain employs TRBV27 and TRBJ1-1; 7 bases fit TRBD1. Germline V lookup: CDR1 MNHEY, CDR2 SMNVEV (reference sequence). V lost 5 bases, J lost 4 bases, and 7 bases stayed unmatched. The CDR3 runs to 14 residues. CDR3 protein: CASSTTTGLTEAFF. The DNA for the CDR3 is TGTGCCAGCAGTACTACGACAGGGCTCACTGAAGCTTTCTTT.

Only a few counts were recorded for this clonotype. The CDR3 sequence is CASRRGTSGGHEQFF. As DNA, the CDR3 is TGTGCCAGCAGACGAGGGACTAGCGGGGGTCATGAGCAGTTCTTC. The chain employs TRBV6-2 or TRBV6-3 and TRBJ2-1, with 14 bases aligning to TRBD2. CDR1 is MNHEY and CDR2 is SVGEGT in the germline V gene. J was trimmed by 8 bases and V by 6 bases; bases with no gene match: 6. The CDR3 has 15 residues.

The gene calls are TRBV29-1 and TRBJ2-2; 7 nucleotides align to TRBD1. The ends lost 7 bases at V and 6 bases at J; junction bases unmatched: 8. The CDR3 runs to 13 residues. From germline, CDR1 is SQVTM and CDR2 ANQGSEA. The CDR3 is CSGSDTGAGELFF. The CDR3 DNA reads TGCAGCGGCTCTGACACAGGGGCCGGGGAGCTGTTTTTT.

The gene calls are TRBV5-1 and TRBJ2-1; weak D call: TRBD2 (5 bases). V lost 5 bases and J lost 8, with 14 bases in between. The CDR3 runs 13 residues. Germline lookup yields CDR1 SGHRS and CDR2 YFSETQ. CDR3: CASRASISDEQFF. CDR3 nucleotides: TGCGCCAGCAGGGCTAGCATATCCGATGAGCAGTTCTTC. Full variable domain (outside the CDR3, taken from reference TRBV5-1 and TRBJ2-1): KAGVTQTPRYLIKTRGQQVTLSCSPISGHRSVSWYQQTPGQGLQFLFEYFSETQRNKGNFPGRFSGRQFSNSRSEMNVSTLELGDSALYLCASRASISDEQFFGPGTRLTVL.

This clonotype appeared a few times. The chain carries TRBV20-1 and TRBJ2-5; possible D gene TRBD2, 6 bases. Per the germline V gene, CDR1 is DFQATT and CDR2 is SNEGSKA (reference sequence). With 4 bases removed from V and 2 bases from J, the gap between germline ends came to 14 bases. The CDR3 is 14 residues long. CDR3: CSATPGEGQETQYF. CDR3 sequence (DNA): TGCAGTGCTACCCCGGGAGAGGGGCAAGAGACCCAGTACTTC.

There are a few counts of this clonotype. The CDR3 loop is CASSQGAGSGEKLFF. The DNA for the CDR3 is TGCGCCAGCAGCCAAGGTGCGGGTTCTGGGGAAAAACTGTTTTTT. The chain employs TRBV4-1 and TRBJ1-4; D ambiguous. The CDR3 sequence is 15 residues long. V dropped 1 base and J dropped 8 bases, with 14 bases sitting between them. Germline CDR1 is MGHRA and CDR2 is YSYEKL.

This sequence joins TRBV4-1 and TRBJ2-7; 9 nucleotides line up with TRBD2. After removal of 4 bases from V and 3 bases from J, the junction contained 7 bases not matched to a gene. Per germline, CDR1 MGHRA and CDR2 YSYEKL. This CDR3 spans 15 amino acids. In DNA form, the CDR3 reads TGCGCCAGCAGCCCCTTAAGTAGCGGGGGCTACGAGCAGTACTTC. It codes for CASSPLSSGGYEQYF.

This clonotype was counted only a few times. The rearrangement links TRBV10-3 to TRBJ2-3, with D tentatively TRBD1 (5 bases). CDR3 size: 14 residues. V gave up 6 bases and J gave up 2 bases, with 12 bases separating them. Germline lookup yields CDR1 ENHRY and CDR2 SYGVKD. The CDR3 loop is CAIRETANTDTQYF. CDR3 in DNA: TGTGCCATCAGGGAGACAGCCAACACAGATACGCAGTATTTT.

This clonotype was seen only a few times. The V and J genes are TRBV7-9 and TRBJ2-5, with D possibly TRBD2 on 6 matching bases. From germline, CDR1 is SEHNR and CDR2 FQNEAQ (reference sequence). V lost 2 bases and J lost 4, with 17 bases in between. The CDR3 extends over 16 amino acids. The CDR3 DNA reads as TGTGCCAGCAGCTTAAGAAGCAAAGGAGGGTTAGAGACCCAGTACTTC. It translates to CASSLRSKGGLETQYF.

This clonotype showed up just a few times. The chain links TRBV29-1 to TRBJ2-3; D call uncertain. This CDR3 spans 12 amino acids. Germline V CDR1 and CDR2: SQVTM, ANQGSEA. Deletions cut 5 bases from V and 3 bases from J, with 9 bases between. In DNA, the CDR3 is TGCAGCGTTTTCGCGAGGACAGATACGCAGTATTTT. Amino acids: CSVFARTDTQYF.

V and J are TRBV7-2 and TRBJ1-5, with D tentatively TRBD1 (6 bases). Germline V gene lookup returns CDR1 SGHTA and CDR2 FQGNSA. The length of the CDR3 is 19 residues. Trimming removed 3 bases from V and 4 bases from J, with 25 bases in between. CDR3 region: CASSLGGLGGRIGNQPQHF. CDR3 DNA: TGTGCCAGCAGCTTGGGAGGTTTGGGGGGGCGCATTGGAAATCAGCCCCAGCATTTT. Full variable domain (outside the CDR3, taken from reference TRBV7-2 and TRBJ1-5): GAGVSQSPSNKVTEKGKDVELRCDPISGHTALYWYRQSLGQGLEFLIYFQGNSAPDKSGLPSDRFSAERTGGSVSTLTIQRTQQEDSAVYLCASSLGGLGGRIGNQPQHFGDGTRLSIL.

This clonotype was counted only a few times. The chain couples TRBV13 to TRBJ2-5, with TRBD2 matching over 8 bases. From germline, CDR1 is PRHDT and CDR2 FYEKMQ (reference sequence). After removal of 6 bases from V and 1 base from J, the junction contained 13 bases not matched to a gene. The CDR3 contains 17 residues. CDR3 bases: TGTGCCAGCAGTAGGGACGGGGGGGCCCTTCTCCAAGAGACCCAGTACTTC. It translates to CASSRDGGALLQETQYF. Full variable domain (remainder filled in from reference TRBV13 and TRBJ2-5): AAGVIQSPRHLIKEKRETATLKCYPIPRHDTVYWYQQGPGQDPQFLISFYEKMQSDKGSIPDRFSAQQFSDYHSELNMSSLELGDSALYFCASSRDGGALLQETQYFGPGTRLLVL.